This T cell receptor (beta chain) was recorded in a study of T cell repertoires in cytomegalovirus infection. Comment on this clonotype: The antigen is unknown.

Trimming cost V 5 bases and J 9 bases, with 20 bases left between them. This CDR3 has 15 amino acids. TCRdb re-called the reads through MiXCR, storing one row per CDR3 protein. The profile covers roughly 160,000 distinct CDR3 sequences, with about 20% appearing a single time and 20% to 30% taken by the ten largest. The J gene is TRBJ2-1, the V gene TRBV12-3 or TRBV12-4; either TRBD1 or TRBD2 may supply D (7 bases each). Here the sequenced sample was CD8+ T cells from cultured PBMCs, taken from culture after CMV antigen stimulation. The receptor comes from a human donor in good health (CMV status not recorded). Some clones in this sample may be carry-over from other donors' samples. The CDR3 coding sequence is TGTGCCAGCAGTCCGGGGGGACAGCGGGGCAGTGAGCAGTTCTTC. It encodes CASSPGGQRGSEQFF.